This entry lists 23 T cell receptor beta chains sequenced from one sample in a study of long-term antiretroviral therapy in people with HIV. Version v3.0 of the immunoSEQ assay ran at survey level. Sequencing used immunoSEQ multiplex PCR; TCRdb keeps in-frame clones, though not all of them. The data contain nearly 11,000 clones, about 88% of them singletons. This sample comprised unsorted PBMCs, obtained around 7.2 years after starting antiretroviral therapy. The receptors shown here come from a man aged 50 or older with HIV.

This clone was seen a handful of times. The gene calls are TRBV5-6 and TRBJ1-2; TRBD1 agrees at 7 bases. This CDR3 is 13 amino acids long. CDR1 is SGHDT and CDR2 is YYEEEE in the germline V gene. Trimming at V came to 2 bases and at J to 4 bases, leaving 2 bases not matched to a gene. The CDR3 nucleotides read TGTGCCAGCAGCTTCCGGGACAGCTATGGCTACACCTTC. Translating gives CASSFRDSYGYTF.

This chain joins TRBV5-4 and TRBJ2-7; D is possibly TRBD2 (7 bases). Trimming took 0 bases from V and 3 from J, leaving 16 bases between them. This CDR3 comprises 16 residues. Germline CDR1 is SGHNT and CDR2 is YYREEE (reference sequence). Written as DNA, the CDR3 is TGTGCCAGCAGCTTGGAGGCTGCGGGGGCCTTCTACGAGCAGTACTTC. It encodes CASSLEAAGAFYEQYF.

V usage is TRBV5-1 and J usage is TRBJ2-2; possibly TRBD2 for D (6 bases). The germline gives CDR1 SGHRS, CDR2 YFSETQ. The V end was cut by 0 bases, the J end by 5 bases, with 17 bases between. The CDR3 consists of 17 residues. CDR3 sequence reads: CASSLALTAGSTGELFF. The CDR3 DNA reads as TGCGCCAGCAGCTTGGCCCTTACTGCGGGATCTACCGGGGAGCTGTTTTTT.

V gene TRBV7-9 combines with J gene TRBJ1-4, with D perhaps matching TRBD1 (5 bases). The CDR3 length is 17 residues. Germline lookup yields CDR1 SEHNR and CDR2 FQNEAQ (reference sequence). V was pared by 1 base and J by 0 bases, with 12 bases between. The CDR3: CASSLVARDSTNEKLFF. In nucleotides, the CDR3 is TGTGCCAGCAGCTTAGTTGCCAGGGACTCAACTAATGAAAAACTGTTTTTT. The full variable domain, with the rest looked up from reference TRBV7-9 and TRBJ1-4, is DTGVSQNPRHKITKRGQNVTFRCDPISEHNRLYWYRQTLGQGPEFLTYFQNEAQLEKSRLLSDRFSAERPKGSFSTLEIQRTEQGDSAMYLCASSLVARDSTNEKLFFGSGTQLSVL.

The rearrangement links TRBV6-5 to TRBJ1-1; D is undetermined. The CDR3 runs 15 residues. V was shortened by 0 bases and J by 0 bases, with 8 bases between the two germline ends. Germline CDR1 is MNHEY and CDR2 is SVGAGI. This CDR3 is CASSYSSDLNTEAFF. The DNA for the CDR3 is TGTGCCAGCAGTTACTCGAGTGATTTGAACACTGAAGCTTTCTTT.

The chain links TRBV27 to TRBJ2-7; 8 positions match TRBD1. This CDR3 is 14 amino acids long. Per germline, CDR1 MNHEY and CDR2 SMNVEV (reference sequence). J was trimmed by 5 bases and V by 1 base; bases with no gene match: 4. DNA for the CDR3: TGTGCCAGCAGTTTATTCACAGGGGGAGACGAGCAGTACTTC. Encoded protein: CASSLFTGGDEQYF.

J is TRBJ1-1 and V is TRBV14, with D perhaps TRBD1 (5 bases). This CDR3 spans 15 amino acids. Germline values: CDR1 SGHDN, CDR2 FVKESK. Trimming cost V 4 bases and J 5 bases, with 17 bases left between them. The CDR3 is CASSPLIGATTEAFF. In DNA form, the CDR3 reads TGTGCCAGCAGCCCCTTAATAGGGGCTACAACTGAAGCTTTCTTT.

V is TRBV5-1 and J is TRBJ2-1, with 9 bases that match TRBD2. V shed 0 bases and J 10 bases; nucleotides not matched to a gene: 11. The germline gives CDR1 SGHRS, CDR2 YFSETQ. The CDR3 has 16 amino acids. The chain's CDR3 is CASSLEAGGPLGEQFF. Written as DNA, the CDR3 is TGCGCCAGCAGCTTGGAAGCGGGGGGACCCCTAGGGGAGCAGTTCTTC.

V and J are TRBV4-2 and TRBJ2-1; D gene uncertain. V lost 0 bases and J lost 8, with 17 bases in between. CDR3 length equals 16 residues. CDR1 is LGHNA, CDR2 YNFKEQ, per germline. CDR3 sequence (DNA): TGTGCCAGCAGCCAAGAGATCAGTTCCCCGATGGATGAGCAGTTCTTC. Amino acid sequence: CASSQEISSPMDEQFF.

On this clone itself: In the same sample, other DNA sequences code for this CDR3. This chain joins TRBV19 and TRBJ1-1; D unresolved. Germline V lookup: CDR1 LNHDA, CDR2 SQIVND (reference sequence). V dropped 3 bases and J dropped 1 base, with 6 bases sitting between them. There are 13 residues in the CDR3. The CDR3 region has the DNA TGTGCCAGTAGTATGGGCCAGAACACTGAAGCTTTCTTT. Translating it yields CASSMGQNTEAFF.

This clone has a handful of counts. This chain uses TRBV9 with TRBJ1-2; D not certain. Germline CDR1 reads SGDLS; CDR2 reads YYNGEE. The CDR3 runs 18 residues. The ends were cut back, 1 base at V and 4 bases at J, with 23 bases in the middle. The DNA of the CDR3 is TGTGCCAGCAGCGTACTCGGGGAGAGACCCGCCGGTAGCTATGGCTACACCTTC. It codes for CASSVLGERPAGSYGYTF. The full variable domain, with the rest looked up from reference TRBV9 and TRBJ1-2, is DSGVTQTPKHLITATGQRVTLRCSPRSGDLSVYWYQQSLDQGLQFLIQYYNGEERAKGNILERFSAQQFPDLHSELNLSSLELGDSALYFCASSVLGERPAGSYGYTFGSGTRLTVV.

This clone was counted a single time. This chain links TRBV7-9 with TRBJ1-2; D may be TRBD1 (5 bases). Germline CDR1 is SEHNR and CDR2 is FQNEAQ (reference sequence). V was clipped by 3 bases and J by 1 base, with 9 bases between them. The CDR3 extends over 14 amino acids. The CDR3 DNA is TGTGCCAGCAGCTTCCAACAGGTTAACTATGGCTACACCTTC. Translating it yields CASSFQQVNYGYTF.

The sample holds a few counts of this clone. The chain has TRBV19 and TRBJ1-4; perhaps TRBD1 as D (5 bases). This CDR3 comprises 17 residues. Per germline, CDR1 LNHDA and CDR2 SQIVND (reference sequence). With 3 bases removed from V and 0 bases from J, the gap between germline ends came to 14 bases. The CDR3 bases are TGTGCCAGTAGTATCCTCTCGGGGCGGGCAACTAATGAAAAACTGTTTTTT. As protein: CASSILSGRATNEKLFF.

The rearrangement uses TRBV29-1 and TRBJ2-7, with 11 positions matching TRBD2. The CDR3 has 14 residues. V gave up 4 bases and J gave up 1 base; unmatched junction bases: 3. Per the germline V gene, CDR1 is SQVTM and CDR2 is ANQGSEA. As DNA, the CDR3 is TGCAGCGTTGTGGGGACTAGCGGATCCTACGAGCAGTACTTC. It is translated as CSVVGTSGSYEQYF.

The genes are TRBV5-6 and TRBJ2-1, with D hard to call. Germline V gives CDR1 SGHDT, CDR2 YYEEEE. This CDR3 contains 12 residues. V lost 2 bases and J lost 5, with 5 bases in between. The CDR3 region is CASSFEDNEQFF. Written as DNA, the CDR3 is TGTGCCAGCAGCTTCGAGGACAATGAGCAGTTCTTC.

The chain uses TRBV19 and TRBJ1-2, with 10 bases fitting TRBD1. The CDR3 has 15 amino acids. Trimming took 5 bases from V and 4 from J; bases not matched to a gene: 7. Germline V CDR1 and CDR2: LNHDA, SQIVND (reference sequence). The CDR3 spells CASSPGTGAPYGYTF. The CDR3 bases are TGTGCCAGTAGTCCCGGGACAGGGGCGCCCTATGGCTACACCTTC.

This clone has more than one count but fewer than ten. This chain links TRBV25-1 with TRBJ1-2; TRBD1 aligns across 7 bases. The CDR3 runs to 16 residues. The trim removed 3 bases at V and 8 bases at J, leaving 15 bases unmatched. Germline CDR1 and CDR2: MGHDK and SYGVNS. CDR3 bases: TGTGCCAGCAGTGACATCCAGGGGGGCCCATACGAGGGCTACACCTTC. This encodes CASSDIQGGPYEGYTF.

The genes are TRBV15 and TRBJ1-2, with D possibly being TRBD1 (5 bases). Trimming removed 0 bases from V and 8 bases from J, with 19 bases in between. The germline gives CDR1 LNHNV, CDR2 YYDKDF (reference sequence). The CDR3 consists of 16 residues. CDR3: CATSRDRGKGSGGYTF. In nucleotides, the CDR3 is TGTGCCACCAGCAGAGATAGAGGGAAGGGTTCAGGGGGCTACACCTTC.

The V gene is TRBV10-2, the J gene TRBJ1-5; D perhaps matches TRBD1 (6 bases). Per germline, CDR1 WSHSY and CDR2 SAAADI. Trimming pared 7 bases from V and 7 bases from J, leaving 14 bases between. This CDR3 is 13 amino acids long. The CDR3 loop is CASNSGGGQPQHF. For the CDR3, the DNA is TGCGCCAGCAACTCCGGGGGCGGGCAGCCCCAGCATTTT.

CDR3 in DNA: TGTGCCAGCAGCTTGGCACAGGGCTACGAGCAGTACTTC. Translated, it gives CASSLAQGYEQYF. This sequence joins TRBV5-6 and TRBJ2-7; a weak D match, TRBD1 (6 bases). Looked up from germline, CDR1 is SGHDT and CDR2 is YYEEEE. The germline V and J ends were trimmed by 0 bases and 3 bases, with 7 bases remaining between them. The CDR3 consists of 13 residues.

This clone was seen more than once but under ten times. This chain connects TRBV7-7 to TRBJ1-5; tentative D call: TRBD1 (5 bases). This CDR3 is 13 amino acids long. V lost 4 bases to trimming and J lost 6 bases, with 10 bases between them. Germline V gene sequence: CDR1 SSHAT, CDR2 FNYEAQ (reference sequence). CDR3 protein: CASSSGGGQPQHF. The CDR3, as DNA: TGTGCCAGCAGCTCTGGGGGGGGTCAGCCCCAGCATTTT.

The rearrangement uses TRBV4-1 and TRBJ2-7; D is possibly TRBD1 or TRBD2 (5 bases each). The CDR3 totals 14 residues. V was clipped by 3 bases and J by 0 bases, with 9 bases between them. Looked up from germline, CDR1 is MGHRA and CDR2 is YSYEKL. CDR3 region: CASSHPGPSYEQYF. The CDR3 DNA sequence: TGCGCCAGCAGCCACCCGGGGCCCTCCTACGAGCAGTACTTC.

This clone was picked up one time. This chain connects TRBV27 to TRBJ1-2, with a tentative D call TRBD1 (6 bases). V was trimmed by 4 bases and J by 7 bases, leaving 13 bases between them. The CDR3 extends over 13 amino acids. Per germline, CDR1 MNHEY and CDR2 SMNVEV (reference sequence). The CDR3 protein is CASSYTTGGGYTF. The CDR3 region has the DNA TGTGCCAGCAGTTACACGACAGGCGGTGGCTACACCTTC.